The subject of this entry is one T cell receptor beta chain. The antigen is unknown. Those with chemo-refractory metastatic non-small-cell lung cancer were treated with focal radiation combined with CTLA-4 blockade using ipilimumab. The sample belongs to a study of radiotherapy plus CTLA-4 blockade in lung cancer. Overall study context: Among patients, less than 20% showed objective responses, and over 30% had disease control.

General study points: Researchers report tumor-derived TCR clones expanding in blood after radiotherapy plus ipilimumab.

TCRdb's table, derived via immunoSEQ multiplex PCR, lists solely in-frame clones and lacks some. The sample carries 30,000 to 35,000 clones, approximately 80% recorded once. The material was peripheral blood, obtained from a patient treated with radiotherapy plus ipilimumab. This clonotype was obtained from a human donor with non-small cell lung cancer that progressed on radiotherapy plus ipilimumab.

CDR3 loop: CASSPRGSSGGYGELFF. For the CDR3, the DNA is TGTGCCAGCAGCCCCCGCGGGTCTAGCGGGGGATACGGGGAGCTGTTTTTT. The V and J genes are TRBV11-2 and TRBJ2-2, with TRBD2 identical over 10 bases. The CDR3 spans 17 residues. The germline CDR1 and CDR2 sequences are SGHAT and FQNNGV. V lost 5 bases to trimming and J lost 7 bases; unmatched junction nucleotides: 13. The entire variable domain, with the rest obtained from reference TRBV11-2 and TRBJ2-2, is as follows: EAGVAQSPRYKIIEKRQSVAFWCNPISGHATLYWYQQILGQGPKLLIQFQNNGVVDDSQLPKDRFSAERLKGVDSTLKIQPAKLEDSAVYLCASSPRGSSGGYGELFFGEGSRLTVL.